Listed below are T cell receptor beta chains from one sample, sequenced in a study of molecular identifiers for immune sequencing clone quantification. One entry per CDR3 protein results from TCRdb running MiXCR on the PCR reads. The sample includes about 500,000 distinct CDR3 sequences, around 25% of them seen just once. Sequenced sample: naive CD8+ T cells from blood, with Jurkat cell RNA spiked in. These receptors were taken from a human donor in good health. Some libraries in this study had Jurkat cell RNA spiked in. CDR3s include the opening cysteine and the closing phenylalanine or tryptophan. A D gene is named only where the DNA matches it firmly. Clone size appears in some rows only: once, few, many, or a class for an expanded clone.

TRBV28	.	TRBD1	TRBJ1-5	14	TGTGCCAGCAGCCCTGGGACAGTCTATCAGCCCCAGCATTTT	CASSPGTVYQPQHF
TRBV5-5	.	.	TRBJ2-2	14	TGTGCCAGCAGCCCTTCGGGGAATGCCGGGGAGCTGTTTTTT	CASSPSGNAGELFF
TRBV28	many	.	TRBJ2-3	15	TGTGCCAGCAGTTTTGGTCCTTATAGCACAGATACGCAGTATTTT	CASSFGPYSTDTQYF
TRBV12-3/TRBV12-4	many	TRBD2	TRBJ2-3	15	TGTGCCAGCAGTTTACGGGAGGGCCCCACAGATACGCAGTATTTT	CASSLREGPTDTQYF
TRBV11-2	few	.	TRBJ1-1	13	TGTGCCAGCAGCTCCGGACAGACCCTGGAAGCTTTCTTT	CASSSGQTLEAFF
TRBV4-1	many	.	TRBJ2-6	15	TGCGCCAGCAGCCAAGCCTCGATTGGGGCCAACGTCCTGACTTTC	CASSQASIGANVLTF
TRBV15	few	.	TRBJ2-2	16	TGTGCCACCAGCAGAGATTGGGGCACAAGCACCGGGGAGCTGTTTTTT	CATSRDWGTSTGELFF
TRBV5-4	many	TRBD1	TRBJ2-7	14	TGTGCCAGCAGCTTTCGGGCCGGGACAGACGAGCAGTACTTC	CASSFRAGTDEQYF
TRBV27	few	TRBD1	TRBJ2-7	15	TGTGCCAGCAGTCCAATAGGGACAGGGAGGGACGAGCAGTACTTC	CASSPIGTGRDEQYF
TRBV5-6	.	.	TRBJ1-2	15	TGTGCCTGCAGCTTAAAAATCCGGGACAACTATGGCTACACCTTC	CACSLKIRDNYGYTF
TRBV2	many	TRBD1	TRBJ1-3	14	TGTGCCACCCCGGGACAGAACTCTGGAAACACCATATATTTT	CATPGQNSGNTIYF
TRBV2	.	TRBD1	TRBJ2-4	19	TGTGCCAGCAGTGAGGGGACAGGGGTTGATTTTGGAGCCAAAAACATTCAGTACTTC	CASSEGTGVDFGAKNIQYF
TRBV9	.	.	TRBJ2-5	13	TGTGCCAGCAGCGTAGGGTACCAAGAGACCCAGTACTTC	CASSVGYQETQYF
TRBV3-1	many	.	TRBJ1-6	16	TGTGCCAGCAGCCAAGGTACAGAAAGCTATAATTCACCCCTCCACTTT	CASSQGTESYNSPLHF
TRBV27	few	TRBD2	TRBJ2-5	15	TGTGCCAGCAGAGCCGGGACTAGCTTTAGAGAGACCCAGTACTTC	CASRAGTSFRETQYF
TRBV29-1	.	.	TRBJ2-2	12	TGCAGCGCCTCAGAGGGCCCCGGGGAGCTGTTTTTT	CSASEGPGELFF
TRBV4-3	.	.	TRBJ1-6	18	TGCGCCAGCAGCCAAGATCGCGGGGTTGGGTCCTATAATTCACCCCTCCACTTT	CASSQDRGVGSYNSPLHF
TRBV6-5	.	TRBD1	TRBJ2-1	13	TGTGCCAGCAACGCAGGGGGTGGCAATGAGCAGTTCTTC	CASNAGGGNEQFF
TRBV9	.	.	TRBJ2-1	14	TGTGCCAGCAGCGTAGGAGGGTCCAACAATGAGCAGTTCTTC	CASSVGGSNNEQFF
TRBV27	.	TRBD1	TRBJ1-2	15	TGTGCCAGCAGTTTAACCCAGGGGGCGATTTATGGCTACACCTTC	CASSLTQGAIYGYTF
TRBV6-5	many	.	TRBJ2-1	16	TGTGCCAGCAGTTACTCGACTAGGACGGAGGACAATGAGCAGTTCTTC	CASSYSTRTEDNEQFF
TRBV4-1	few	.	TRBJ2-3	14	TGCGCCAGCAGCCAAGGGCGGGAAACAGATACGCAGTATTTT	CASSQGRETDTQYF
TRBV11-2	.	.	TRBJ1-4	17	TGTGCCAGCAGCTTACCGGGCGGAGGGGAGGTATTGAAAAAACTGTTTTTT	CASSLPGGGEVLKKLFF
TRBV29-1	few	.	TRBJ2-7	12	TGCAGCGTCCATACCGGGGCCTACGAGCAGTACTTC	CSVHTGAYEQYF
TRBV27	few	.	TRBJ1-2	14	TGTGCCAGCAGTTTTGTAACAGGCGGCGGAGGCTACACCTTC	CASSFVTGGGGYTF
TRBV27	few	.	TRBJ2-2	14	TGTGCCAGCAGTGGAGAAGGGGACACCGGGGAGCTGTTTTTT	CASSGEGDTGELFF
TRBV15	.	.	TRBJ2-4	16	TGTGCCACCAGCGGAGGGGCGGCACCGACCAGAAACATTCAGTGCTTC	CATSGGAAPTRNIQCF
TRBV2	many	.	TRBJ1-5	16	TGTGCCAGCAGTCTAGGGATGGCCCAATTTAATCAGCCCCAGCATTTT	CASSLGMAQFNQPQHF
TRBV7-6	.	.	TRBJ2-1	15	TGTGCCAGCAGCTTAGGGACGGGGAGGGGGTATGAGCAGTTCTTC	CASSLGTGRGYEQFF
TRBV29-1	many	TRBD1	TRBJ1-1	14	TGCAGCGTCCCGCGGACAGGGGATTCCGCAGGAGCTTTCTTT	CSVPRTGDSAGAFF
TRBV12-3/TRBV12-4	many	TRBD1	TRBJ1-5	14	TGTGCCAGCAGAAAGCAGGGGGCGGGACAGCCCCAGCATTTT	CASRKQGAGQPQHF
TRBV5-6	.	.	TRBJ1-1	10	TGTGCCAGCACTGAATTGGGAGCTTTCTTT	CASTELGAFF
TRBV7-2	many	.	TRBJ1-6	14	TGTGCCAGCAGCTTAGTACAGGGCGGGGCACCCCTCCACTTT	CASSLVQGGAPLHF